The 18 T cell receptor beta chains below were found in one sample sequenced in a study of Ad26.COV2.S vaccination and SARS-CoV-2 variants. Assay: immunoSEQ multiplex PCR; the TCRdb copy retains only in-frame clones and omits some. The sample shows fewer than 900,000 clones, roughly 90% of them seen only once. This sample's treatment: roughly 20 received Ad26.COV2.S at low or high dose, single or two shots; 5 received placebo; per-sample allocation not given. Sampling was done on day 63 after the first vaccine or placebo injection. Sequenced here: peripheral blood, sampled in a trial of Ad26.COV2.S vaccine versus placebo. The receptor set was obtained from a person between 18 and 60 years old who received the Ad26.COV2.S COVID-19 vaccine or a placebo.

The rearrangement joins TRBV29-1 to TRBJ2-2, with 7 bases lining up with TRBD2. Per germline, CDR1 SQVTM and CDR2 ANQGSEA. CDR3 length: 16 amino acids. The J segment lost 2 bases and the V segment lost 7 bases, leaving 13 bases of the junction unmatched. DNA for the CDR3: TGCAGCGCGGACGGGGGGTTTCCTCTTAACACCGGGGAGCTGTTTTTT. Encoded protein: CSADGGFPLNTGELFF.

The chain joins TRBV6-2 or TRBV6-3 to TRBJ2-1; possibly TRBD1 or TRBD2 for D (5 bases each). CDR3 length: 14 residues. Trimming stripped 6 bases from V and 2 bases from J, with 11 bases between. Per germline, CDR1 MNHEY and CDR2 SVGEGT. CDR3 in amino acids: CASSLPGPYNEQFF. The CDR3 DNA reads TGTGCCAGCAGCTTACCGGGACCCTACAATGAGCAGTTCTTC.

The V call is TRBV19, the J call TRBJ2-2; D unclear. The CDR3 is made up of 12 amino acids. With 5 bases removed from V and 7 bases from J, the gap between germline ends came to 8 bases. Per germline, CDR1 LNHDA and CDR2 SQIVND (reference sequence). The CDR3 nucleotides are TGTGCCAGTAGTGGGCCCGGCGGGGAGCTGTTTTTT. This gives the protein CASSGPGGELFF.

The rearrangement links TRBV19 to TRBJ1-1, with 8 nucleotides matching TRBD1. Trimming took 5 bases from V and 3 from J; bases not matched to a gene: 5. CDR1 and CDR2 (germline): LNHDA, SQIVND (reference sequence). This CDR3 comprises 14 residues. The chain's CDR3 is CASSVQGAYTEAFF. The CDR3, as DNA: TGTGCCAGTAGTGTGCAGGGGGCCTACACTGAAGCTTTCTTT.

The CDR3 region has the DNA TGTGCCAGTAGTGCGACCGGGACTCCCAGGGAGCAGTACTTC. It encodes CASSATGTPREQYF. The gene calls are TRBV19 and TRBJ2-7; tentative D call: TRBD2 (6 bases). The V end was cut by 5 bases, the J end by 7 bases, with 18 bases between. Germline-derived CDR1 and CDR2 are LNHDA and SQIVND (reference sequence). The CDR3 loop spans 14 amino acids. Full variable domain (missing parts from reference TRBV19 and TRBJ2-7): DGGITQSPKYLFRKEGQNVTLSCEQNLNHDAMYWYRQDPGQGLRLIYYSQIVNDFQKGDIAEGYSVSREKKESFPLTVTSAQKNPTAFYLCASSATGTPREQYFGPGTRLTVT.

The rearrangement links TRBV27 to TRBJ2-2; D is ambiguous. Trimming removed 5 bases from V and 7 bases from J, with 11 bases in between. The germline gives CDR1 MNHEY, CDR2 SMNVEV (reference sequence). This CDR3 has 13 amino acids. The CDR3 here is CASSLLGFGELFF. CDR3 nucleotides: TGTGCCAGCAGTCTCCTAGGTTTCGGGGAGCTGTTTTTT.

This chain uses TRBV18 with TRBJ2-2, with 11 bases lining up with TRBD1. Germline V gives CDR1 KGHSH, CDR2 LQKENI. The CDR3 consists of 20 residues. J gave up 6 bases and V 0 bases, and 15 bases lay outside the gene matches. In DNA form, the CDR3 reads TGTGCCAGCTCACCACCGGGAAGAGGAGGGACAGGGGGTCTTGCCGGGGAGCTGTTTTTT. Protein sequence: CASSPPGRGGTGGLAGELFF.

The chain is built from TRBV7-9 and TRBJ1-5, with D unresolved. The V and J ends lost 4 bases and 7 bases respectively, with 11 bases between them. Germline lookup yields CDR1 SEHNR and CDR2 FQNEAQ (reference sequence). The CDR3 has 13 amino acids. The chain's CDR3 is CASSSMAEQPQHF. CDR3 coding DNA: TGTGCCAGCAGCTCGATGGCAGAACAGCCCCAGCATTTT. Supplemented by reference TRBV7-9 and TRBJ1-5, the full variable domain reads DTGVSQNPRHKITKRGQNVTFRCDPISEHNRLYWYRQTLGQGPEFLTYFQNEAQLEKSRLLSDRFSAERPKGSFSTLEIQRTEQGDSAMYLCASSSMAEQPQHFGDGTRLSIL.

This clone was detected only a few times. This rearrangement joins TRBV19 to TRBJ1-2; TRBD1 matches 9 bases. Germline CDR1 and CDR2: LNHDA and SQIVND (reference sequence). The CDR3 contains 16 residues. V shed 5 bases, J shed 4 bases, and the junction held 11 bases outside the gene matches. The CDR3 spells CASSPEGTGRGYGYTF. The CDR3 coding sequence is TGTGCCAGTAGTCCCGAAGGGACAGGGAGAGGCTATGGCTACACCTTC.

The CDR3 sequence: CASSHYRGRSYNEQFF. The CDR3 coding sequence is TGTGCCAGCAGCCACTATCGGGGGAGGTCCTACAATGAGCAGTTCTTC. The V call is TRBV7-2, the J call TRBJ2-1; perhaps TRBD2 as D (6 bases). The CDR3 runs 16 residues. The V end lost 5 bases, the J end lost 1 base, and 15 bases lay between the germline ends. Germline V gene data show CDR1 as SGHTA and CDR2 as FQGNSA.

This sequence joins TRBV9 and TRBJ1-2; D is perhaps TRBD1 (6 bases). V was pared by 0 bases and J by 8 bases, with 17 bases between. CDR3 length: 15 amino acids. From germline, CDR1 is SGDLS and CDR2 YYNGEE. The chain's CDR3 is CASSVDPGGSRGYTF. The CDR3 coding sequence is TGTGCCAGCAGCGTAGATCCGGGGGGCTCTAGGGGCTACACCTTC.

This chain links TRBV19 with TRBJ1-3, with D hard to call. The CDR3 length is 16 residues. CDR1 LNHDA and CDR2 SQIVND come from the germline V gene (reference sequence). V gave up 5 bases and J gave up 4 bases, with 18 bases separating them. Here the CDR3 DNA reads TGTGCCAGTAGTCCTTACCGGACGGGATCAGGAAACACCATATATTTT. The encoded protein is CASSPYRTGSGNTIYF.

This clone appeared a single time. The chain is built from TRBV4-1 and TRBJ1-4; D not certain. The germline gives CDR1 MGHRA, CDR2 YSYEKL. The V end lost 1 base, the J end lost 0 bases, and 9 bases lay between the germline ends. CDR3 length equals 16 residues. CDR3 in DNA: TGCGCCAGCAGCCAAGGTCGAACTGCAACTAATGAAAAACTGTTTTTT. This encodes CASSQGRTATNEKLFF.

This sequence joins TRBV27 and TRBJ2-7; D is unclear. The CDR3 spans 15 residues. The V end was cut by 6 bases, the J end by 0 bases, with 15 bases between. Per germline, CDR1 MNHEY and CDR2 SMNVEV (reference sequence). Here the CDR3 reads CASRGPSVFSYEQYF. The CDR3 region has the DNA TGTGCCAGCAGAGGCCCTTCAGTTTTCTCCTACGAGCAGTACTTC.

The CDR3, as DNA: TGTGCCATCAGTGCCCGGGGAGACGGTTCCTACGAGCAGTACTTC. Amino acid sequence: CAISARGDGSYEQYF. This chain uses TRBV10-3 with TRBJ2-7; a possible D gene is TRBD2 (5 bases). V was pared by 4 bases and J by 1 base, with 14 bases between. The CDR3 length is 15 residues. Germline CDR1 ENHRY, CDR2 SYGVKD.

This chain connects TRBV9 to TRBJ1-6; 8 nucleotides agree with TRBD1. Trimming cost V 4 bases and J 9 bases; bases outside gene matches: 6. CDR1 SGDLS and CDR2 YYNGEE come from the germline V gene. This CDR3 comprises 14 residues. CDR3 coding DNA: TGTGCCAGCAGCCCAGGACAGGGCGGTTCACCCCTCCACTTT. Protein: CASSPGQGGSPLHF.

With respect to this clone: Other nucleotide sequences from this sample produce the same CDR3. This chain joins TRBV7-2 and TRBJ1-1; D perhaps matches TRBD1 (6 bases). This CDR3 region has 14 residues. The V gene lost 5 bases and the J gene lost 2 bases, with 12 bases spanning the gap. From germline, CDR1 is SGHTA and CDR2 FQGNSA. The CDR3 sequence: CASSLRTVNTEAFF. Written as DNA, the CDR3 is TGTGCCAGCAGCCTAAGGACAGTTAACACTGAAGCTTTCTTT.

The rearrangement links TRBV19 to TRBJ2-7; TRBD2 aligns across 9 bases. Per the germline V gene, CDR1 is LNHDA and CDR2 is SQIVND (reference sequence). The J segment lost 8 bases and the V segment lost 1 base, leaving 9 bases of the junction unmatched. The CDR3 is made up of 15 amino acids. The DNA of the CDR3 is TGTGCCAGTAGTATAGGGCTAGCGGGATTCACACAGCAGTACTTC. Translation gives CASSIGLAGFTQQYF.